The next 2 T cell receptor beta chains were all read from a single sample in a study of cytomegalovirus exposure and HLA in healthy donors. The PCR employed 60 Vbeta primers together with 13 Jbeta primers. The protocol was immunoSEQ multiplex PCR, while the TCRdb copy is restricted to in-frame clones and leaves out a portion. Of roughly 200,000 clones listed, 82% are singletons. The sample taken for sequencing was PBMCs. The receptors derive from a woman aged 18-29 years in good health and CMV-seronegative.

The chain links TRBV28 to TRBJ2-1; D gene unclear. The CDR3 is 17 residues long. The germline CDR1 and CDR2 sequences are MDHEN and SYDVKM. Deletions cut 5 bases from V and 4 bases from J, with 21 bases between. CDR3 sequence reads: CASSPSRIVVLYNEQFF. The CDR3, as DNA: TGTGCCAGCAGTCCGAGCAGGATCGTAGTCCTATACAATGAGCAGTTCTTC.

The gene calls are TRBV4-3 and TRBJ2-2; no clear D. The germline V gene has CDR1 LGHNA and CDR2 YSLEER. The CDR3 length is 15 residues. The ends were cut back, 4 bases at V and 8 bases at J, with 17 bases in the middle. The CDR3 DNA reads as TGCGCCAGCAGCCTTTGGAGTACGACGCCGGGGGAGCTGTTTTTT. As protein: CASSLWSTTPGELFF.